This T cell receptor (beta chain) was profiled in a study of blood T cell repertoires in COVID-19. Sequencing was performed with immunoSEQ multiplex PCR; in TCRdb, only in-frame clones are kept and a portion is missing. The sample lists roughly 190,000 clones, 86% occurring once. Germline V gene data show CDR1 as SQVTM and CDR2 as ANQGSEA. The CDR3 covers 12 residues. V lost 4 bases, J lost 9 bases, and 13 bases lay in between. The source material was peripheral blood. The TCR originated in a man aged 65-85 years with acute or convalescent COVID-19. The rearrangement uses TRBV29-1 and TRBJ2-1; D call uncertain. DNA for the CDR3: TGCAGCGTTGGAGGCGGCTTGAGTGAGCAGTTCTTC. This encodes CSVGGGLSEQFF.